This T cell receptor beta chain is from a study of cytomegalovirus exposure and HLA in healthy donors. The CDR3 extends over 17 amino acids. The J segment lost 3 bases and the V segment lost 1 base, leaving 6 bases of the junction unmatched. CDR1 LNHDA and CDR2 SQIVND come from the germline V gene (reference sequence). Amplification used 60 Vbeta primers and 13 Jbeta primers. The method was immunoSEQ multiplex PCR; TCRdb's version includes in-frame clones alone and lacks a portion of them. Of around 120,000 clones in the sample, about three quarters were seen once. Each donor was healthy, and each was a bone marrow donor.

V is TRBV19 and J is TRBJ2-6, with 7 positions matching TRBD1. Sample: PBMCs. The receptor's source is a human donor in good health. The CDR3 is CASSIGAGGGGANVLTF. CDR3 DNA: TGTGCCAGTAGTATAGGGGCAGGGGGTGGTGGGGCCAACGTCCTGACTTTC. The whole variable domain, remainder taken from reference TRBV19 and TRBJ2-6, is DGGITQSPKYLFRKEGQNVTLSCEQNLNHDAMYWYRQDPGQGLRLIYYSQIVNDFQKGDIAEGYSVSREKKESFPLTVTSAQKNPTAFYLCASSIGAGGGGANVLTFGAGSRLTVL.